This entry lists 6 T cell receptor beta chains sequenced from one sample in a study of blood T cell repertoires in COVID-19. The method was immunoSEQ multiplex PCR; TCRdb's version includes in-frame clones alone and lacks a portion of them. The repertoire holds roughly 220,000 clones, with approximately 90% as singletons. Sequenced: PBMCs or T cells enriched from blood (not recorded which). All receptors come from a woman between 18 and 29 years old in a cohort exposed to, infected with or recovered from COVID-19 (not recorded which).

This rearrangement joins TRBV7-8 to TRBJ2-1; 8 positions agree with TRBD2. Germline CDR1 and CDR2: SGHVS and FQNEAQ. V dropped 3 bases and J dropped 4; count of bases not matched to a gene: 5. This CDR3 region has 15 residues. CDR3 DNA sequence: TGTGCCAGCAGCTTTATGACTAGCGCTTACAATGAGCAGTTCTTC. Protein sequence: CASSFMTSAYNEQFF.

The V gene is TRBV6-5, the J gene TRBJ1-5, with a tentative D call TRBD1 (5 bases). Trimming removed 6 bases at V and 3 bases at J, with 9 bases between. CDR1 is MNHEY and CDR2 is SVGAGI in the germline V gene. This CDR3 has 13 amino acids. CDR3 residues: CASRATANQPQHF. The CDR3 nucleotides are TGTGCCAGCAGGGCGACAGCCAATCAGCCCCAGCATTTT.

V usage is TRBV5-1 and J usage is TRBJ1-1, with D uncertain. The germline V gene encodes CDR1 SGHRS and CDR2 YFSETQ. The CDR3 length is 13 residues. Trimming left V 0 bases short and J 5 bases short, with 8 bases between. The chain's CDR3 is CASSLETGTEAFF. The CDR3 DNA reads TGCGCCAGCAGCTTGGAGACGGGGACTGAAGCTTTCTTT.

In this sample, this clone turned up once. V is TRBV5-4 and J is TRBJ1-4, with no clear D. Trimming left V 0 bases short and J 5 bases short, with 14 bases between. Germline CDR1 SGHNT, CDR2 YYREEE (reference sequence). The CDR3 contains 16 residues. In DNA form, the CDR3 reads TGTGCCAGCAGCTTGGATTCGAGTGCGCCAAATGAAAAACTGTTTTTT. Protein sequence: CASSLDSSAPNEKLFF.

The V call is TRBV6-5, the J call TRBJ1-1; maybe TRBD1 (5 bases). Germline V CDR1 and CDR2: MNHEY, SVGAGI. This CDR3 comprises 13 residues. Trimming stripped 6 bases from V and 6 bases from J, with 14 bases between. CDR3 amino acids: CASRGRGAAEAFF. In nucleotides, the CDR3 is TGTGCCAGCAGGGGGCGTGGGGCCGCTGAAGCTTTCTTT.

This chain joins TRBV7-8 and TRBJ2-1; 13 nucleotides agree with TRBD2. Trimming took 4 bases from V and 1 from J; bases not matched to a gene: 13. Germline loops: CDR1 SGHVS, CDR2 FQNEAQ. The CDR3 is made up of 20 amino acids. The CDR3 nucleotides read TGTGCCAGCAGCTCCCGACGAGGACTAGCGGGAGTTACGTCCTACAATGAGCAGTTCTTC. It encodes CASSSRRGLAGVTSYNEQFF.